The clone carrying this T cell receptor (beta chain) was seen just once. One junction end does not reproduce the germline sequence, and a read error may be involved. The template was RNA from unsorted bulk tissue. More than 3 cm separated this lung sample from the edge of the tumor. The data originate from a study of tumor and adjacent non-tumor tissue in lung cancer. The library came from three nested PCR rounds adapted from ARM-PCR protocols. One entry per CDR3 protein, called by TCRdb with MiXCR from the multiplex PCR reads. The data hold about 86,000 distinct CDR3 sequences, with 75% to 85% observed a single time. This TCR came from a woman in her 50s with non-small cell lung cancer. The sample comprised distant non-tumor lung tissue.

The CDR3 coding sequence is TGTGCCAGCAGTTCTCCTCAGGGATTAGTCTACGAGCAGCACTTC. Residues: CASSSPQGLVYEQHF. The rearrangement links TRBV6-6 to TRBJ2-7, with TRBD1 as a possible D gene (5 bases). From germline, CDR1 is MNHNY and CDR2 SVGAGI (reference sequence). The CDR3 covers 15 residues.